This T cell receptor (beta chain) was captured by sequencing in a study of shared clonotypes between healthy human individuals. Clones were sequenced by immunoSEQ multiplex PCR, and TCRdb holds only the in-frame ones, with some missing. Here the sample spans about 470,000 clones, about 85% being singletons. Sequencing was performed on PBMCs. This receptor was identified in a woman aged 40 to 50 in good health. Some clones in this sample may be carry-over from other donors' samples.

The CDR3 DNA follows: TGCGCCAGCAGCGTCCTCGGGACGAGCAGAGAAAAACTGTTTTTT. Translation gives CASSVLGTSREKLFF. The genes are TRBV5-1 and TRBJ1-4, with D tentatively TRBD1 (5 bases). Germline assignment: CDR1 SGHRS and CDR2 YFSETQ. There are 15 residues in the CDR3. V dropped 4 bases and J dropped 8 bases, with 18 bases sitting between them.